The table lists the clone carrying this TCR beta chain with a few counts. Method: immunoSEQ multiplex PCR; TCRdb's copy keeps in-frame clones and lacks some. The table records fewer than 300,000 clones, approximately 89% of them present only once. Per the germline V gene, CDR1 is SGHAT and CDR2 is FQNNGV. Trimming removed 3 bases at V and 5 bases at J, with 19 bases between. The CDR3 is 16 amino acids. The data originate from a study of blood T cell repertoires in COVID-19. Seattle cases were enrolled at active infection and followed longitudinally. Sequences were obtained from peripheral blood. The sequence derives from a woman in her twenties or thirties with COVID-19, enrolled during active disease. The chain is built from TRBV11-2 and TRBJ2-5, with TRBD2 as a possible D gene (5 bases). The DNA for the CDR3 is TGTGCCAGCAGCTTCGACTACGGACTCCTTGGGGAGACCCAGTACTTC. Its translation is CASSFDYGLLGETQYF.